The sequence of this T cell receptor (beta chain) was determined in a study of cytomegalovirus exposure and HLA in healthy donors. Points from the study as a whole: Most CMV-associated TCR beta chains appeared HLA-restricted in a later analysis. In a later analysis, at a false discovery rate of 0.05, some 15,000 TCR beta sequences were associated with HLA alleles. In vitro checks showed that a few CMV-associated chains really do target CMV antigens. The authors later found TCR association rates varying by HLA locus, with DRB1 most and HLA-C fewest.

Both 60 Vbeta primers and 13 Jbeta primers went into the PCR. Produced via immunoSEQ multiplex PCR; TCRdb's table is partial and in-frame only. In the table there are about 200,000 clones, roughly 70% of which are singletons. To note about this clone: Its antigen is currently unknown.

The CDR3 loop spans 14 amino acids. Germline V gene sequence: CDR1 SNHLY, CDR2 FYNNEI. Trimming shortened V by 3 bases and J by 7 bases, and 12 bases separated the two germline ends. The sequence came from a woman aged 25 to 45 in good health and CMV-seronegative. V is TRBV2 and J is TRBJ2-2, with D unclear. The sequenced material came from PBMCs. The CDR3 loop reads CASSDESHHGELFF. The CDR3 DNA sequence: TGTGCCAGCAGTGATGAAAGCCACCACGGGGAGCTGTTTTTT. The complete variable domain, with remaining parts taken from reference TRBV2 and TRBJ2-2, reads EPEVTQTPSHQVTQMGQEVILRCVPISNHLYFYWYRQILGQKVEFLVSFYNNEISEKSEIFDDQFSVERPDGSNFTLKIRSTKLEDSAMYFCASSDESHHGELFFGEGSRLTVL.